A selection of T cell receptor beta chains follows, all from one sample in a study of a mutant IDH1 vaccine in newly diagnosed glioma. For these TCRs, the target antigens are not known. TCRdb's table, derived via immunoSEQ multiplex PCR, lists solely in-frame clones and lacks some. In the table there are 45,000 to 50,000 clones, 88% of which are singletons. Sequencing used PBMCs, obtained from a glioma patient whose treatment included an IDH1 peptide vaccine. These receptor sequences come from a woman aged 40-49 years with glioma. Each CDR3 is given with its conserved first and last residue. Fields, in order: J gene, D gene, clone size, V gene, CDR3 protein, CDR3 DNA. D genes are given only for firm matches. Clone size is given for some rows only: seen once, a few or many times, or a class if the clone is expanded.

j_gene: TRBJ2-2
d_gene: TRBD1
abundance: .
v_gene: TRBV6-6
CDR3aa: CASSPRTGGTGELFF
CDR3nt: TGTGCCAGCAGTCCGCGGACAGGGGGGACCGGGGAGCTGTTTTTT

j_gene: TRBJ1-2
d_gene: .
abundance: .
v_gene: TRBV18
CDR3aa: CASSLASDRNYGYTF
CDR3nt: TGTGCCAGCTCACTTGCCTCTGACAGGAACTATGGCTACACCTTC

j_gene: TRBJ2-7
d_gene: .
abundance: .
v_gene: TRBV4-3
CDR3aa: CASSKLLWLEQYF
CDR3nt: TGCGCCAGCTCCAAGTTGCTCTGGCTCGAGCAGTACTTC

j_gene: TRBJ1-1
d_gene: .
abundance: .
v_gene: TRBV7-2
CDR3aa: CASSFSRGGSPFF
CDR3nt: TGTGCCAGCAGCTTTTCCCGGGGAGGAAGTCCTTTCTTT

j_gene: TRBJ2-5
d_gene: .
abundance: .
v_gene: TRBV20-1
CDR3aa: CSAPDPKTQYF
CDR3nt: TGCAGTGCCCCAGACCCGAAGACCCAGTACTTC

j_gene: TRBJ2-3
d_gene: TRBD2
abundance: .
v_gene: TRBV5-1
CDR3aa: CASSPGSGRGTDTQYF
CDR3nt: TGCGCCAGCAGCCCCGGTAGCGGGAGAGGGACAGATACGCAGTATTTT

j_gene: TRBJ1-1
d_gene: .
abundance: medium-sized
v_gene: TRBV29-1
CDR3aa: CSARTTGIMNTEAFF
CDR3nt: TGCAGCGCCCGGACCACAGGGATAATGAACACTGAAGCTTTCTTT

j_gene: TRBJ2-3
d_gene: TRBD1
abundance: .
v_gene: TRBV5-1
CDR3aa: CASSSTGGTDTQYF
CDR3nt: TGCGCCAGCAGCTCCACAGGGGGCACAGATACGCAGTATTTT

j_gene: TRBJ2-4
d_gene: .
abundance: once
v_gene: TRBV11-2
CDR3aa: CASSFQNIQYF
CDR3nt: TGTGCCAGCAGCTTCCAGAACATTCAGTACTTC

j_gene: TRBJ1-5
d_gene: TRBD1
abundance: .
v_gene: TRBV7-8
CDR3aa: CASSLRDREGNQPQHF
CDR3nt: TGTGCCAGCAGCTTAAGGGACAGGGAAGGCAATCAGCCCCAGCATTTT

j_gene: TRBJ1-1
d_gene: .
abundance: once
v_gene: TRBV29-1
CDR3aa: CSVPGGNTEAFF
CDR3nt: TGCAGCGTCCCCGGAGGGAACACTGAAGCTTTCTTT

j_gene: TRBJ2-7
d_gene: .
abundance: .
v_gene: TRBV18
CDR3aa: CASSPPVSHEQYF
CDR3nt: TGTGCCAGCTCACCACCAGTTAGCCACGAGCAGTACTTC

j_gene: TRBJ2-2
d_gene: TRBD1
abundance: .
v_gene: TRBV19
CDR3aa: CASRNRGRDTGELFF
CDR3nt: TGTGCCAGTAGAAACAGGGGGAGAGACACCGGGGAGCTGTTTTTT

j_gene: TRBJ1-3
d_gene: .
abundance: .
v_gene: TRBV10-2
CDR3aa: CASSVDSGNTIYF
CDR3nt: TGCGCCAGCAGTGTAGACTCTGGAAACACCATATATTTT

j_gene: TRBJ2-1
d_gene: .
abundance: once
v_gene: TRBV10-3
CDR3aa: CAISESKTRTNEQFF
CDR3nt: TGTGCCATCAGTGAGTCGAAGACTAGAACCAATGAGCAGTTCTTC

j_gene: TRBJ2-7
d_gene: .
abundance: .
v_gene: TRBV9
CDR3aa: CASSVEPGPWEQYF
CDR3nt: TGTGCCAGCAGCGTCGAACCCGGGCCCTGGGAGCAGTACTTC

j_gene: TRBJ2-7
d_gene: TRBD2
abundance: .
v_gene: TRBV7-6
CDR3aa: CASSLVAGGIDEQYF
CDR3nt: TGTGCCAGCAGCCTCGTCGCGGGAGGGATCGACGAGCAGTACTTC

j_gene: TRBJ2-7
d_gene: TRBD1
abundance: .
v_gene: TRBV19
CDR3aa: CASRSRDSYEQYF
CDR3nt: TGTGCCAGTAGGTCCCGGGACAGCTACGAGCAGTACTTC

j_gene: TRBJ1-1
d_gene: .
abundance: .
v_gene: TRBV7-8
CDR3aa: CASNKEGDTEAFF
CDR3nt: TGTGCCAGCAACAAAGAGGGGGACACTGAAGCTTTCTTT

j_gene: TRBJ1-1
d_gene: .
abundance: .
v_gene: TRBV7-6
CDR3aa: CASSHGGTEAFF
CDR3nt: TGTGCCAGCAGCCACGGCGGCACTGAAGCTTTCTTT

j_gene: TRBJ2-2
d_gene: .
abundance: .
v_gene: TRBV2
CDR3aa: CASSDNTGELFF
CDR3nt: TGTGCCAGCTCAGATAACACCGGGGAGCTGTTTTTT

j_gene: TRBJ1-1
d_gene: .
abundance: .
v_gene: TRBV6-5
CDR3aa: CASRGYTEAFF
CDR3nt: TGTGCCAGCAGGGGATATACTGAAGCTTTCTTT

j_gene: TRBJ1-2
d_gene: TRBD1
abundance: .
v_gene: TRBV7-2
CDR3aa: CASSSTGADGYTF
CDR3nt: TGTGCCAGCAGCTCGACAGGGGCGGATGGCTACACCTTC

j_gene: TRBJ2-3
d_gene: TRBD2
abundance: .
v_gene: TRBV5-4
CDR3aa: CASSLWAGGTDTQYF
CDR3nt: TGTGCCAGCAGCTTGTGGGCGGGGGGCACAGATACGCAGTATTTT

j_gene: TRBJ2-1
d_gene: TRBD2
abundance: .
v_gene: TRBV29-1
CDR3aa: CSVVLAGRYNEQFF
CDR3nt: TGCAGCGTGGTGCTAGCGGGGCGATACAATGAGCAGTTCTTC

j_gene: TRBJ1-1
d_gene: .
abundance: .
v_gene: TRBV20-1
CDR3aa: CSALQGPGAFF
CDR3nt: TGCAGTGCTCTGCAGGGCCCCGGAGCTTTCTTT

j_gene: TRBJ1-1
d_gene: .
abundance: .
v_gene: TRBV10-3
CDR3aa: CAAQGWATEAFF
CDR3nt: TGTGCCGCACAGGGTTGGGCCACTGAAGCTTTCTTT

j_gene: TRBJ1-6
d_gene: .
abundance: .
v_gene: TRBV15
CDR3aa: CATSEGVHYNSPLHF
CDR3nt: TGTGCCACCAGCGAAGGGGTCCACTATAATTCACCCCTCCACTTT

j_gene: TRBJ2-1
d_gene: .
abundance: .
v_gene: TRBV4-2
CDR3aa: CASSQAGGSSYNEQFF
CDR3nt: TGTGCCAGCAGCCAAGCAGGGGGGAGCTCCTACAATGAGCAGTTCTTC

j_gene: TRBJ2-1
d_gene: TRBD2
abundance: .
v_gene: TRBV10-3
CDR3aa: CAIRAGGPPNEQFF
CDR3nt: TGTGCCATTCGAGCGGGGGGGCCGCCCAATGAGCAGTTCTTC

j_gene: TRBJ2-1
d_gene: .
abundance: .
v_gene: TRBV7-9
CDR3aa: CASSSSGRGLQFF
CDR3nt: TGTGCCAGCAGCTCTTCTGGCCGGGGCCTACAGTTCTTC

j_gene: TRBJ1-3
d_gene: .
abundance: .
v_gene: TRBV27
CDR3aa: CASSLTSQGQYTIYF
CDR3nt: TGTGCCAGCAGTTTAACGTCCCAGGGTCAGTACACCATATATTTT

j_gene: TRBJ1-1
d_gene: .
abundance: few
v_gene: TRBV6-5
CDR3aa: CASSGPMNTEAFF
CDR3nt: TGTGCCAGTTCGGGACCGATGAACACTGAAGCTTTCTTT

j_gene: TRBJ1-1
d_gene: TRBD1
abundance: .
v_gene: TRBV4-1
CDR3aa: CASSHPGQAGAFF
CDR3nt: TGCGCCAGCAGCCATCCCGGACAGGCTGGAGCTTTCTTT

j_gene: TRBJ1-1
d_gene: .
abundance: .
v_gene: TRBV14
CDR3aa: CASSQGGASTEAFF
CDR3nt: TGTGCCAGCAGCCAAGGGGGGGCGAGCACTGAAGCTTTCTTT

j_gene: TRBJ1-4
d_gene: .
abundance: .
v_gene: TRBV12-2
CDR3aa: CASRLPTGQGARGPSEKLFF
CDR3nt: TGTGCAAGTCGCTTACCGACGGGACAGGGGGCTAGGGGACCAAGTGAAAAACTGTTTTTT

j_gene: TRBJ2-7
d_gene: .
abundance: few
v_gene: TRBV6-5
CDR3aa: CATRAGTGSYEQYF
CDR3nt: TGTGCCACCAGAGCGGGGACAGGCTCCTACGAGCAGTACTTC

j_gene: TRBJ1-1
d_gene: .
abundance: .
v_gene: TRBV2
CDR3aa: CASSEAAGSEAFF
CDR3nt: TGTGCCAGCAGTGAAGCGGCTGGGAGTGAAGCTTTCTTT

j_gene: TRBJ1-1
d_gene: .
abundance: .
v_gene: TRBV19
CDR3aa: CASSIGHRLNTEAFF
CDR3nt: TGTGCCAGTAGTATAGGTCACAGGCTGAACACTGAAGCTTTCTTT

j_gene: TRBJ1-3
d_gene: .
abundance: .
v_gene: TRBV5-4
CDR3aa: CASSIQGPGNTIYF
CDR3nt: TGTGCCAGCAGCATTCAGGGACCCGGAAACACCATATATTTT

j_gene: TRBJ2-2
d_gene: .
abundance: .
v_gene: TRBV6-5
CDR3aa: CASSAQGGTGELFF
CDR3nt: TGTGCCAGCAGTGCACAGGGAGGCACCGGGGAGCTGTTTTTT

j_gene: TRBJ2-7
d_gene: .
abundance: .
v_gene: TRBV2
CDR3aa: CASRTSYEQYF
CDR3nt: TGTGCCAGCAGGACTTCCTACGAGCAGTACTTC

j_gene: TRBJ2-1
d_gene: TRBD2
abundance: .
v_gene: TRBV27
CDR3aa: CASSHAGGPLGSYNEQFF
CDR3nt: TGTGCCAGCAGTCATGCGGGGGGGCCCTTGGGGTCCTACAATGAGCAGTTCTTC

j_gene: TRBJ2-5
d_gene: .
abundance: .
v_gene: TRBV19
CDR3aa: CATKCNRGGFETQYF
CDR3nt: TGTGCCACAAAATGCAACAGGGGAGGATTTGAGACCCAGTACTTC

j_gene: TRBJ2-2
d_gene: TRBD1
abundance: .
v_gene: TRBV10-1
CDR3aa: CASSEADRGTGELFF
CDR3nt: TGCGCCAGCAGTGAGGCGGACAGGGGCACCGGGGAGCTGTTTTTT

j_gene: TRBJ2-7
d_gene: .
abundance: once
v_gene: TRBV7-2
CDR3aa: CASSLAGGTYEQYF
CDR3nt: TGTGCCAGCAGCTTAGCCGGCGGAACCTACGAGCAGTACTTC

j_gene: TRBJ1-1
d_gene: TRBD1
abundance: once
v_gene: TRBV7-9
CDR3aa: CASSLDGHRGTEAFF
CDR3nt: TGTGCCAGCAGCTTAGATGGGCACAGGGGGACTGAAGCTTTCTTT

j_gene: TRBJ2-1
d_gene: TRBD1
abundance: once
v_gene: TRBV18
CDR3aa: CASSGQASDEQFF
CDR3nt: TGTGCCAGCTCAGGACAGGCTTCAGATGAGCAGTTCTTC

j_gene: TRBJ2-7
d_gene: .
abundance: .
v_gene: TRBV4-1
CDR3aa: CASSQDFRYEQYF
CDR3nt: TGCGCCAGCAGCCAAGATTTTAGATACGAGCAGTACTTC

j_gene: TRBJ1-1
d_gene: TRBD1
abundance: .
v_gene: TRBV23-1
CDR3aa: CASSRPSDRGEGEAFF
CDR3nt: TGCGCCAGCAGTCGACCCTCGGACAGGGGGGAGGGTGAAGCTTTCTTT

j_gene: TRBJ1-5
d_gene: .
abundance: .
v_gene: TRBV19
CDR3aa: CASSMGHKFGQPQHF
CDR3nt: TGTGCCAGTAGTATGGGACATAAGTTCGGGCAGCCCCAGCATTTT

j_gene: TRBJ1-1
d_gene: TRBD1
abundance: .
v_gene: TRBV5-5
CDR3aa: CASARDSLSGTEAFF
CDR3nt: TGTGCCAGCGCTAGGGACAGCCTAAGCGGCACTGAAGCTTTCTTT

j_gene: TRBJ1-2
d_gene: .
abundance: .
v_gene: TRBV10-3
CDR3aa: CAISESTRNYGYTF
CDR3nt: TGTGCCATCAGTGAGTCGACAAGAAACTATGGCTACACCTTC

j_gene: TRBJ2-5
d_gene: TRBD1
abundance: .
v_gene: TRBV18
CDR3aa: CASSPPDRGRETQYF
CDR3nt: TGTGCCAGCTCACCACCGGACAGGGGGCGAGAGACCCAGTACTTC

j_gene: TRBJ2-3
d_gene: TRBD2
abundance: .
v_gene: TRBV19
CDR3aa: CASSTSLAGGQDTQYF
CDR3nt: TGTGCCAGTAGCACCTCTTTAGCGGGAGGGCAAGATACGCAGTATTTT

j_gene: TRBJ2-6
d_gene: .
abundance: once
v_gene: TRBV6-6
CDR3aa: CASSYSGWVTF
CDR3nt: TGTGCCAGCAGTTACTCGGGGTGGGTGACTTTC

j_gene: TRBJ2-3
d_gene: .
abundance: .
v_gene: TRBV7-8
CDR3aa: CASSLASGGGRSDTQYF
CDR3nt: TGTGCCAGCAGCTTAGCGTCCGGGGGAGGTCGTTCAGATACGCAGTATTTT